This T cell receptor beta chain was identified in a study of human T cells and chemical hapten exposure. The time point: patch test 3, about 24 weeks after DPC sensitization. Treatment reported: therapeutic diphenylcyclopropenone sensitization with weekly scalp DPC. Before extraction, the whole blood was not fractionated, and total RNA was taken from it. MiXCR, run by TCRdb on the RACE reads, gives a single entry per CDR3 protein. Here the sample spans tens of thousands of distinct CDR3 sequences, 12% being singletons. V lost 4 bases and J lost 6, with 13 bases in between. The CDR3 is 13 amino acids. Source: whole blood, taken in connection with sensitization to the hapten diphenylcyclopropenone (DPC). The genes are TRBV12-3 or TRBV12-4 and TRBJ2-7, with D perhaps TRBD1 (6 bases). This receptor was obtained from a man aged 30 to 45 with alopecia areata. Some clones in this sample may be carry-over from other donors' samples. In DNA, the CDR3 is TGTGCCAGCAGTTCACAGGGTTTGGGCGAGCAGTACTTC. It is translated as CASSSQGLGEQYF.